The source of this T cell receptor beta chain is a study of blood T cell repertoires in COVID-19. Study-wide background: Italy, Spain and the United States were the sources of the convalescent and acute COVID-19 samples. Nucleic acid was either cDNA or gDNA, and it came from T cells, B-cell-depleted T cells, or PBMCs.

The CDR3 has 13 residues. The ends were cut back, 4 bases at V and 6 bases at J, with 13 bases in the middle. The germline V gene has CDR1 SGDLS and CDR2 YYNGEE. Produced via immunoSEQ multiplex PCR; TCRdb's table is partial and in-frame only. The table lists approximately 220,000 clones, about 87% of them singletons. This TCR was recovered from a man in his sixties who had recovered from COVID-19. Sequenced input: peripheral blood. The chain combines TRBV9 with TRBJ1-2; D is unresolved. This CDR3 is CASSPSGRDGYTF. The CDR3, as DNA: TGTGCCAGCAGCCCAAGCGGGAGGGATGGCTACACCTTC.